One and the same sample provided the 2 T cell receptor beta chains below, sequenced in a study of shared clonotypes between healthy human individuals. The assay was immunoSEQ multiplex PCR, and TCRdb's table has in-frame clones only and misses some. Altogether approximately 500,000 clones are present, 70% to 85% being singletons, with the ten largest covering 12%. The material sequenced was PBMCs. These receptors were collected from a woman between 40 and 50 years old in good health. Some clones in this sample may be carry-over from other donors' samples.

The chain couples TRBV9 to TRBJ2-1, with TRBD2 matching over 7 bases. CDR3 length: 18 residues. Germline loops: CDR1 SGDLS, CDR2 YYNGEE. V shed 1 base and J 3 bases; nucleotides not matched to a gene: 13. This chain's CDR3 is CASSVSGWGGSGYNEQFF. CDR3 in DNA: TGTGCCAGCAGCGTATCGGGGTGGGGCGGGAGTGGCTACAATGAGCAGTTCTTC.

V is TRBV27 and J is TRBJ2-1; 11 nucleotides align to TRBD2. Germline CDR1 is MNHEY and CDR2 is SMNVEV (reference sequence). The length of the CDR3 is 17 residues. V shed 4 bases, J shed 3 bases, and the junction held 8 bases outside the gene matches. The CDR3 loop is CASSSKILAGVYNEQFF. The CDR3 coding sequence is TGTGCCAGCAGTTCGAAAATACTAGCGGGAGTCTACAATGAGCAGTTCTTC.